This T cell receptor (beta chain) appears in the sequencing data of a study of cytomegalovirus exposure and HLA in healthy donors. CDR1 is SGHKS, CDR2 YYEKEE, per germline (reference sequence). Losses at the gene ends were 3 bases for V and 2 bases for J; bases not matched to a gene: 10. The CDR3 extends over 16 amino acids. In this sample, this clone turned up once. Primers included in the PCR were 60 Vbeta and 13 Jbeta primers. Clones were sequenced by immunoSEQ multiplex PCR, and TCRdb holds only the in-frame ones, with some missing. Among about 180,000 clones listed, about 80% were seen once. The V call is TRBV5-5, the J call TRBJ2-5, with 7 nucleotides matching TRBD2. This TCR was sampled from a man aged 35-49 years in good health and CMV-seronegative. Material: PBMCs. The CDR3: CASSWGGVGTQETQYF. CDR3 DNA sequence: TGTGCCAGCAGCTGGGGGGGGGTCGGTACACAAGAGACCCAGTACTTC.